This entry lists 9 T cell receptor beta chains sequenced from one sample in a study of shared clonotypes between healthy human individuals. Naive CD8 cells were CD45RO-negative, positively selected for CCR7, excluding terminally differentiated effector memory CD45RA+ cells. Using immunoSEQ multiplex PCR, the repertoire was profiled, and TCRdb retains in-frame clones only, with some absent. The data contain roughly 890,000 clones, approximately 92% of them singletons. Sequencing used naive CD8+ T cells sorted from blood. These receptors all come from a man aged 25 to 40 in good health.

The chain uses TRBV13 and TRBJ2-1; TRBD2 aligns across 7 bases. There are 13 residues in the CDR3. Germline values: CDR1 PRHDT, CDR2 FYEKMQ (reference sequence). J lost 6 bases, V lost 5 bases, and 4 bases had no gene match. The CDR3 is CASSALARNEQFF. As DNA, the CDR3 is TGTGCCAGCAGCGCACTAGCGCGCAATGAGCAGTTCTTC.

This clone was seen just once. The chain uses TRBV18 and TRBJ2-3; the D gene is possibly TRBD2 (6 bases). Germline V gene data show CDR1 as KGHSH and CDR2 as LQKENI. The CDR3 consists of 17 residues. Trimming stripped 4 bases from V and 5 bases from J, with 22 bases between. The CDR3: CASSRNRDSIARDTQYF. As DNA, the CDR3 is TGTGCCAGCTCACGCAACCGGGACTCCATCGCAAGAGATACGCAGTATTTT.

This chain links TRBV18 with TRBJ2-1, with D perhaps TRBD2 (7 bases). This CDR3 has 13 residues. Looked up from germline, CDR1 is KGHSH and CDR2 is LQKENI. Trimming removed 3 bases from V and 12 bases from J, with 15 bases in between. CDR3 loop: CASSPAGADGQFF. The CDR3 DNA reads as TGTGCCAGCTCACCGGCGGGGGCGGACGGGCAGTTCTTC.

A note on this clone: A read error may account for a junction end that differs from germline. V usage is TRBV10-3 and J usage is TRBJ2-7; perhaps D is TRBD1 or TRBD2 (5 bases each). Per the germline V gene, CDR1 is ENHRY and CDR2 is SYGVKD. CDR3 length equals 14 residues. The CDR3 bases are TGTGCCATCAGGGAGTCAGGGAGCTCCTACGAGCAGTACTTC. Its protein is CAIRESGSSYEQYF.

The chain joins TRBV5-5 to TRBJ2-5, with D hard to call. Between the trimmed V and J ends, which lost 0 bases and 5 bases, there was a span of 11 bases. The length of the CDR3 is 14 residues. CDR1 is SGHKS, CDR2 YYEKEE, per germline (reference sequence). In DNA, the CDR3 is TGTGCCAGCAGCTTGGATATACAGTGGGAGACCCAGTACTTC. Amino acid sequence: CASSLDIQWETQYF.

V and J are TRBV29-1 and TRBJ1-4; D gene unclear. The germline V gene has CDR1 SQVTM and CDR2 ANQGSEA. V gave up 3 bases and J gave up 0 bases, with 8 bases separating them. CDR3 length equals 14 residues. The chain's CDR3 is CSVEDGATNEKLFF. Written as DNA, the CDR3 is TGCAGCGTTGAGGACGGTGCAACTAATGAAAAACTGTTTTTT.

This chain links TRBV13 with TRBJ1-1; the match to TRBD1 covers 9 bases. This CDR3 region has 14 residues. The germline V gene has CDR1 PRHDT and CDR2 FYEKMQ (reference sequence). V dropped 6 bases and J dropped 3; count of bases not matched to a gene: 5. This CDR3 reads CASSPGTGYTEAFF. CDR3 in DNA: TGTGCCAGCAGTCCCGGGACAGGGTACACTGAAGCTTTCTTT.

V and J are TRBV6-1 and TRBJ2-7; D not resolved. Trimming cost V 2 bases and J 2 bases, with 10 bases left between them. The CDR3 length is 14 residues. Germline CDR1 reads MNHNS; CDR2 reads SASEGT. The CDR3 nucleotides are TGTGCCAGCAGTGAAAACCTGGGAACCTACGAGCAGTACTTC. Protein product: CASSENLGTYEQYF.

The CDR3 loop reads CASSWGTGENTEAFF. Here the CDR3 DNA reads TGCGCCAGCAGCTGGGGGACAGGGGAAAACACTGAAGCTTTCTTT. The V gene is TRBV5-1, the J gene TRBJ1-1; 10 positions match TRBD1. Germline V gene sequence: CDR1 SGHRS, CDR2 YFSETQ. The junction had 4 bases not matched to a gene; V was cut back by 3 bases and J by 2 bases. The CDR3 loop spans 15 amino acids.